Reported below is one T cell receptor (beta chain). In the source study's methods: Amplification with reference gene primers provided the estimates of nucleated cell counts. Some clones are missing from TCRdb's copy, which holds only in-frame ones; the method was immunoSEQ multiplex PCR. The D gene and trimming were derived from the DNA, and the V and J assignments and clone size from that table. This table holds tens of thousands of clones, roughly 92% found once. These data belong to a study of blood T cell repertoires in COVID-19. Study summary: T cells, B-cell-depleted T cells, or PBMCs provided the cDNA or gDNA that served as material.

The CDR3 consists of 14 residues. CDR1 MNHEY and CDR2 SMNVEV come from the germline V gene (reference sequence). Trimming cost V 6 bases and J 3 bases, with 14 bases left between them. The source of this sequence is a man in his sixties with acute or convalescent COVID-19. This sequence joins TRBV27 and TRBJ1-2; tentative D call: TRBD1 (6 bases). Source material: peripheral blood. CDR3 bases: TGTGCCAGCAGGGATACAGGGTCTGACTATGGCTACACCTTC. Translation: CASRDTGSDYGYTF.